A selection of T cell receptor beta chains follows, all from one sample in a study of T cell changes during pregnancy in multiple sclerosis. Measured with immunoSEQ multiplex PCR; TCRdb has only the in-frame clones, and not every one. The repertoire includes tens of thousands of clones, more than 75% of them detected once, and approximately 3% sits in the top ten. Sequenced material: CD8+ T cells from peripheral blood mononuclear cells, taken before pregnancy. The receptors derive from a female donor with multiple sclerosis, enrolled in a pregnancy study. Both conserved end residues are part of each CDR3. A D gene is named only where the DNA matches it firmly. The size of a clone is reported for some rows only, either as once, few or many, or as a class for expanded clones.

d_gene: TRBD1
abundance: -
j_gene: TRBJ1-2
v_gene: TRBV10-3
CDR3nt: TGTGCCACCAGGGACAGGGCCAACTATGGCTACACCTTC
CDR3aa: CATRDRANYGYTF

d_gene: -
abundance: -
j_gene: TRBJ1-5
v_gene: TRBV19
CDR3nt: TGTGCCAGCCAGACTGACTCTAGCAATCAGCCCCAGCATTTT
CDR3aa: CASQTDSSNQPQHF

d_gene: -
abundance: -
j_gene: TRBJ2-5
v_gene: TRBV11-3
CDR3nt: TGTGCCAGCAGCCCCGGCGGAGGGGGCCAGGAGACCCAGTACTTC
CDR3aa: CASSPGGGGQETQYF

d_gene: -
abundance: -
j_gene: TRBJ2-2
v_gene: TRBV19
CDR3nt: TGTGCCAGTTGCGGGGCGCGGGAGCTGTTTTTT
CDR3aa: CASCGARELFF

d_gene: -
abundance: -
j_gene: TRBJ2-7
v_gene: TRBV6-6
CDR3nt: TGTGCCAGCAGTTTACACAACTACGAGCAGTACTTC
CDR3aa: CASSLHNYEQYF

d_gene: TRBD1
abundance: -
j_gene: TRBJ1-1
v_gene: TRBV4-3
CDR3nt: TGCGCCAGCAGCCACGCCGGGACAGGGGCCGCTGAAGCTTTCTTT
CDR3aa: CASSHAGTGAAEAFF

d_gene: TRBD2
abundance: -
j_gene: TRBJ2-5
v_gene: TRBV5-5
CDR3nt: TGTGCCAGCAGCTTGGGGGGGGGCCAAGAGACCCAGTACTTC
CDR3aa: CASSLGGGQETQYF

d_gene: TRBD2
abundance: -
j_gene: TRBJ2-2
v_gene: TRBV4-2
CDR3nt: TGTGCAGCGGGGGGTTTCACCGGGGAGCTGTTTTTT
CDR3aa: CAAGGFTGELFF

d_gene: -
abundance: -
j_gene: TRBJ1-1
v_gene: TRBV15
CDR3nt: TGTGCCACCAGCACACGGAGGACTGAAGCTTTCTTT
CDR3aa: CATSTRRTEAFF

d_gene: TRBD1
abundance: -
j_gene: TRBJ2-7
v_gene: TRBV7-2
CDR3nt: TGTGCCAGCAGCTTCCCCGGGACAGGGCTCGGCGAGCAGTACTTC
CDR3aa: CASSFPGTGLGEQYF

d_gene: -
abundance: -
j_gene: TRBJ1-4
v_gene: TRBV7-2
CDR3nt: TGTGCCAGCAGCTTAGCCCCCGGAAAACTGTTTTTT
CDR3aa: CASSLAPGKLFF

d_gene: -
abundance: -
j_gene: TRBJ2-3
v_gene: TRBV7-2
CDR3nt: TGTGCCAGCAGCGGTTGGGGCGGGGAAACAGATACGCAGTATTTT
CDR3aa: CASSGWGGETDTQYF

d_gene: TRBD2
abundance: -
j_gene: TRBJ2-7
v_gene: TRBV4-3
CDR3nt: TGCGCCAGCAGCCAAGTAGGGACTAGCGGGGGGACTTCCTACGAGCAGTACTTC
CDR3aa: CASSQVGTSGGTSYEQYF

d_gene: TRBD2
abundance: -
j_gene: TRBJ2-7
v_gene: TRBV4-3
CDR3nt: TGCGCCAGCAGCCCCGCGGCTAGCGGGGGCACCTACGAGCAGTACTTC
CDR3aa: CASSPAASGGTYEQYF

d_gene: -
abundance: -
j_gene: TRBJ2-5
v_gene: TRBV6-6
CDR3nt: TGTGCCAGCAGCTTAGCCCAAGAGACCCAGTACTTC
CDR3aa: CASSLAQETQYF

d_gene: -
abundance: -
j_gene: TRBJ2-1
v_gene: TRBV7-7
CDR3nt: TGTGCCAGCAGCCAATCACAGGACCCGTACAATGAGCAGTTCTTC
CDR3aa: CASSQSQDPYNEQFF

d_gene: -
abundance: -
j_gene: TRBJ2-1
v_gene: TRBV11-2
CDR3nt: TGTGCCAGCAGCTTAGATTGGGGGCTGAGGAATGAGCAGTTCTTC
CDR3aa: CASSLDWGLRNEQFF

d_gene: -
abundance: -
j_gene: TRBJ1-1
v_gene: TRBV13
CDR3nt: TGTGCCAGCAGCTCCGGAGGGAGGGACGGCACTGAAGCTTTCTTT
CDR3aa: CASSSGGRDGTEAFF

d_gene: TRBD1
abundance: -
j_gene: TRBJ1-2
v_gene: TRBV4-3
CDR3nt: TGCGCCAGCAGTCAACAGGGGGCTGGCGGCTACACCTTC
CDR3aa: CASSQQGAGGYTF

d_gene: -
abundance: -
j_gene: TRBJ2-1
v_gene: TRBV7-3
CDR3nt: TGTGCCAGCAGCCCCCGGACAGACTCCTACAATGAGCAGTTCTTC
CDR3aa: CASSPRTDSYNEQFF

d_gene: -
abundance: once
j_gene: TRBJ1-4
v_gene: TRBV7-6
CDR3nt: TGTGCCAGCAGCTTAAGGGCCGGGACACAGGGATTAAGAGAAAAACTGTTTTTT
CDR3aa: CASSLRAGTQGLREKLFF

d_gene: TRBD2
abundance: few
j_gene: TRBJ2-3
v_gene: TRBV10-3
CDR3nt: TGTGCCATCAGTGATGGGGGGGACGCATCCTTGCAGTATTTT
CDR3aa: CAISDGGDASLQYF

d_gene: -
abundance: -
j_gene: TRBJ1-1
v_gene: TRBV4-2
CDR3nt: TGTGCCAGCAGCCCCGGGTCTTCGTGGGACACTGAAGCTTTCTTT
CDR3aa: CASSPGSSWDTEAFF

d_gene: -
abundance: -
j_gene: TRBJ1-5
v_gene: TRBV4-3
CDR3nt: TGCGCCAGCAGCCAAGATCGACAGGTCTATCAGCCCCAGCATTTT
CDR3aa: CASSQDRQVYQPQHF

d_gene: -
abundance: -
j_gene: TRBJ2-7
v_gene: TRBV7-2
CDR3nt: TGTGCCAGCAGCTTAGCGGTCTACGGGAACGAGCAGTACTTC
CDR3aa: CASSLAVYGNEQYF

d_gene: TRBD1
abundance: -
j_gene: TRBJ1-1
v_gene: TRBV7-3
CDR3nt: TGTGCCAGCAGCCCCACAGGGGGCGGGATAACTGAAGCTTTCTTT
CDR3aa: CASSPTGGGITEAFF

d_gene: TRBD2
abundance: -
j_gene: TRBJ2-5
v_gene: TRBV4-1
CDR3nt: TGCGCCAGCAGCCAAAGACTAGCGGGGGGGGGTCAAGAGACCCAGTACTTC
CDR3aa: CASSQRLAGGGQETQYF

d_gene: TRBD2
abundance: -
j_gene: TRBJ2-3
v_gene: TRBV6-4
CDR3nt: TGTGCCAGCAGTGGGACTAGCGGGGGCACAGATACGCAGTATTTT
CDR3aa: CASSGTSGGTDTQYF

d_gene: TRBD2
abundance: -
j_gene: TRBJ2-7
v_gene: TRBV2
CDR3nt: TGTGCCATCACGAGGACTAGCGGGGGCCCTACCTACGAGCAGTACTTC
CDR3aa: CAITRTSGGPTYEQYF

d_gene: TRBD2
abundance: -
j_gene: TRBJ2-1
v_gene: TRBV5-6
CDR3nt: TGTGCCAGCAGCACAGGACTAGCGGGGGACCGCTCCTACAATGAGCAGTTCTTC
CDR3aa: CASSTGLAGDRSYNEQFF

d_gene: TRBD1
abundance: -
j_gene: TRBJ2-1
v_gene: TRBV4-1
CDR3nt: TGCGCCAGCAGCCCCAGCACTAGGGGGCCCTACAATGAGCAGTTCTTC
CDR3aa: CASSPSTRGPYNEQFF

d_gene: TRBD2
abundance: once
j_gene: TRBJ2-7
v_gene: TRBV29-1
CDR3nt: TGCAGCGTTGAGAGCGGGGCTTCCTACGAGCAGTACTTC
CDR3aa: CSVESGASYEQYF

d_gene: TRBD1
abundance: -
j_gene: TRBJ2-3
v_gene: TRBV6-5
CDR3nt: TGTGCCAGCAGTGCCACAGGGGGCGGAACAGATACGCAGTATTTT
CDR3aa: CASSATGGGTDTQYF

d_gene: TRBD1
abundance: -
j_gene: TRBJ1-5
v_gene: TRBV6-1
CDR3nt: TGTGCCAGCAGTGACGGTCAGGGGGGTCATCAGCCCCAGCATTTT
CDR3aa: CASSDGQGGHQPQHF

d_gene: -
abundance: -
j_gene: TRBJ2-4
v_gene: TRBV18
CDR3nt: TGTGCCAGCTCACCAAATCTTTCCAAAAACATTCAGTACTTC
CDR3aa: CASSPNLSKNIQYF

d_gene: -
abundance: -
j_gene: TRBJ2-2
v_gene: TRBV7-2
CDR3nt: TGTGCCAGCAGCTTAGCGAGGGAATATACGAACACCGGGGAGCTGTTTTTT
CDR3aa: CASSLAREYTNTGELFF

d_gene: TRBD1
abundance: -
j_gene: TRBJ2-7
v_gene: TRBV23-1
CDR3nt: TGCGCCAGCAGTCAACCGGGACAGCTCTACGAGCAGTACTTC
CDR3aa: CASSQPGQLYEQYF

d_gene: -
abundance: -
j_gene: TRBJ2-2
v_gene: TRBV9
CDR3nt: TGTGCCAGCAGCGTAAACTCCTACAGGGACAACACCGGGGAGCTGTTTTTT
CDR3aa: CASSVNSYRDNTGELFF

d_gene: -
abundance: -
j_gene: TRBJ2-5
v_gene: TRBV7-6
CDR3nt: TGTGCCAGCACTCCGGGACTCCAAGAGACCCAGTACTTC
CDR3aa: CASTPGLQETQYF

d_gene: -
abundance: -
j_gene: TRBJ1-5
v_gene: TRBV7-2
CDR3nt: TGTGCCAGCAGCCCCAGGACACGTTCTCTTCCCCAGCATTTT
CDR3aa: CASSPRTRSLPQHF

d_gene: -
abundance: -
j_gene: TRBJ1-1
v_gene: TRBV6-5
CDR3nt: TGTGCCAGCAGTTACGATAGCCGAGAAGCTTTCTTT
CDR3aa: CASSYDSREAFF

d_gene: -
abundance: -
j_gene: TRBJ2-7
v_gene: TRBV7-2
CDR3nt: TGTGCCAGCAGTTACAGCTTCTTGGCCTACGAGCAGTACTTC
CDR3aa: CASSYSFLAYEQYF

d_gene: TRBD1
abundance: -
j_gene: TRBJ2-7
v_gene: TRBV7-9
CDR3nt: TGTGCCAGCAGCCCCCGGGACAGGGCCCACGAGCAGTACTTC
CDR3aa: CASSPRDRAHEQYF

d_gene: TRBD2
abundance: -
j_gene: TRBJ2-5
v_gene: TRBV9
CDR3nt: TGTGCCAGCAGCCCCCGTGCTAGCGGGGGAAAGGAGACCCAGTACTTC
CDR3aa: CASSPRASGGKETQYF

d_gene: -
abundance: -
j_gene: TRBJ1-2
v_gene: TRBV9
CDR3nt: TGTGCCAGCAGCGTAGGGAGAGGCTACACCTTC
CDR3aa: CASSVGRGYTF

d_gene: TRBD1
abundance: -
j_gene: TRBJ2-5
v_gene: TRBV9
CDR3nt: TGTGCCAGCAGCGCAAGACAGGGGGCGCGGGAGACCCAGTACTTC
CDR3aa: CASSARQGARETQYF

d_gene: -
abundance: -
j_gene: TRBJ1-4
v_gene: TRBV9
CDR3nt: TGTGCCAGCAGCGCAGACGGGGCAACTAATGAAAAACTGTTTTTT
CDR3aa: CASSADGATNEKLFF

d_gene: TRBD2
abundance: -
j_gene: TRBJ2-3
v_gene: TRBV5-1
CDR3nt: TGCGCCAGCAGTCATGCCCGGCTAGCGGGGGGCCTGGGGGATACGCAGTATTTT
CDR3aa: CASSHARLAGGLGDTQYF